The sequence of this T cell receptor beta chain was determined in a study of technical replicates of blood from a handful of donors. This clone was observed a handful of times. There are 11 residues in the CDR3. V gave up 4 bases and J gave up 8 bases, with 6 bases separating them. CDR1 and CDR2 from the germline V gene are LNHDA and SQIVND (reference sequence). The method was immunoSEQ multiplex PCR; TCRdb's version includes in-frame clones alone and lacks a portion of them. The sample has 75,000 to 90,000 clones; around 96% are singletons. The specimen sequenced was T cells isolated from PBMCs. The receptor was derived from a human donor in good health. V is TRBV19 and J is TRBJ1-5; no reliable D call. This CDR3 is CASSTGEPQHF. The CDR3 DNA reads as TGTGCCAGTAGTACCGGGGAGCCCCAGCATTTT.